The 11 T cell receptor beta chains below all came from one sample that was sequenced in a study of blood T cell repertoires in COVID-19. TCRdb keeps only in-frame clones here, not all; method: immunoSEQ multiplex PCR. The table shows roughly 150,000 clones, with 80% to 90% occurring only once. Sequenced sample: peripheral blood. All receptors come from a man aged 55 to 70 with active or convalescent COVID-19.

The chain couples TRBV9 to TRBJ1-4, with unresolved D. This CDR3 has 15 residues. Trimming pared 0 bases from V and 0 bases from J, leaving 6 bases between. From germline, CDR1 is SGDLS and CDR2 YYNGEE. The CDR3 DNA follows: TGTGCCAGCAGCGTAGGAGGGACAACTAATGAAAAACTGTTTTTT. It encodes CASSVGGTTNEKLFF.

V and J are TRBV6-2 or TRBV6-3 and TRBJ1-6, with 9 positions matching TRBD1. Germline-derived CDR1 and CDR2 are MNHEY and SVGEGT. The CDR3 is 14 residues long. Losses at the gene ends were 5 bases for V and 10 bases for J; bases not matched to a gene: 6. In DNA form, the CDR3 reads TGTGCCAGCAGTCGGACAGGGGATGACTCACCCCTCCACTTT. It is translated as CASSRTGDDSPLHF.

V and J are TRBV27 and TRBJ1-6, with D possibly TRBD1 on 5 matching bases. Trimming removed 4 bases from V and 7 bases from J, with 14 bases in between. The CDR3 sequence is 15 residues long. Per germline, CDR1 MNHEY and CDR2 SMNVEV (reference sequence). The DNA of the CDR3 is TGTGCCAGCAGTTATCAGGGTATTGTCAATTCACCCCTCCACTTT. This sequence encodes CASSYQGIVNSPLHF.

V and J are TRBV5-1 and TRBJ1-2; D not resolved. The CDR3 extends over 14 amino acids. With 4 bases removed from V and 5 bases from J, the gap between germline ends came to 15 bases. Germline CDR1 and CDR2: SGHRS and YFSETQ. The CDR3 sequence is CASSPGGDFYGYTF. As DNA, the CDR3 is TGCGCCAGCAGCCCCGGAGGCGACTTTTATGGCTACACCTTC. Full variable domain (missing parts from reference TRBV5-1 and TRBJ1-2): KAGVTQTPRYLIKTRGQQVTLSCSPISGHRSVSWYQQTPGQGLQFLFEYFSETQRNKGNFPGRFSGRQFSNSRSEMNVSTLELGDSALYLCASSPGGDFYGYTFGSGTRLTVV.

The chain has TRBV7-3 and TRBJ1-3; D may be TRBD1 (5 bases). Germline-derived CDR1 and CDR2 are SGHTA and FQGTGA. The CDR3 contains 13 residues. V was shortened by 5 bases and J by 1 base, with 6 bases between the two germline ends. CDR3 residues: CASSPGSGNTIYF. CDR3 nucleotide sequence: TGTGCCAGCAGCCCAGGGTCTGGAAACACCATATATTTT. Filled out from reference TRBV7-3 and TRBJ1-3, the complete variable domain reads GAGVSQTPSNKVTEKGKYVELRCDPISGHTALYWYRQSLGQGPEFLIYFQGTGAADDSGLPNDRFFAVRPEGSVSTLKIQRTERGDSAVYLCASSPGSGNTIYFGEGSWLTVV.

The V call is TRBV27, the J call TRBJ2-5, with D possibly being TRBD2 (5 bases). CDR3 length: 13 residues. V shed 2 bases and J shed 2 bases, with 6 bases lying between them. Germline lookup yields CDR1 MNHEY and CDR2 SMNVEV (reference sequence). CDR3 nucleotide sequence: TGTGCCAGCAGTTTAGAGGGACAAGAGACCCAGTACTTC. This codes for CASSLEGQETQYF.

The gene calls are TRBV11-2 and TRBJ1-4; D remains unclear. Germline V CDR1 and CDR2: SGHAT, FQNNGV. The CDR3 sequence is 13 residues long. V was pared by 1 base and J by 7 bases, with 7 bases between. The CDR3 spells CASSLVLSEKLFF. CDR3 coding DNA: TGTGCCAGCAGCTTAGTCCTTTCTGAAAAACTGTTTTTT. Variable domain in full (rest from reference TRBV11-2 and TRBJ1-4): EAGVAQSPRYKIIEKRQSVAFWCNPISGHATLYWYQQILGQGPKLLIQFQNNGVVDDSQLPKDRFSAERLKGVDSTLKIQPAKLEDSAVYLCASSLVLSEKLFFGSGTQLSVL.

This clone has a single count. The chain uses TRBV2 and TRBJ2-1; 10 nucleotides line up with TRBD1. V gave up 2 bases and J gave up 6 bases; unmatched junction bases: 4. Germline assignment: CDR1 SNHLY and CDR2 FYNNEI. The CDR3 spans 15 residues. Here the CDR3 reads CASSETGQGVNEQFF. In DNA, the CDR3 is TGTGCCAGCAGTGAAACTGGACAGGGGGTCAATGAGCAGTTCTTC.

This sequence joins TRBV28 and TRBJ1-2; D gene uncertain. CDR3 size: 14 residues. Trimming pared 7 bases from V and 8 bases from J, leaving 20 bases between. CDR1 MDHEN and CDR2 SYDVKM come from the germline V gene. This chain's CDR3 is CASTKPGVRRGYTF. CDR3 DNA: TGTGCCAGCACCAAACCCGGAGTCAGAAGGGGCTACACCTTC.

This sequence joins TRBV18 and TRBJ2-5, with D possibly TRBD2 on 5 matching bases. Trimming shortened V by 4 bases and J by 4 bases, and 13 bases separated the two germline ends. The V gene's germline CDR1 is KGHSH and CDR2 LQKENI. The CDR3 has 14 amino acids. This CDR3 reads CASSRVVEGETQYF. In DNA, the CDR3 is TGTGCCAGCTCACGGGTGGTCGAGGGAGAGACCCAGTACTTC. The complete variable domain, with remaining parts taken from reference TRBV18 and TRBJ2-5, reads NAGVMQNPRHLVRRRGQEARLRCSPMKGHSHVYWYRQLPEEGLKFMVYLQKENIIDESGMPKERFSAEFPKEGPSILRIQQVVRGDSAAYFCASSRVVEGETQYFGPGTRLLVL.

This rearrangement joins TRBV5-4 to TRBJ2-7; possibly TRBD2 for D (5 bases). This CDR3 is 14 amino acids long. The V gene's germline CDR1 is SGHNT and CDR2 YYREEE (reference sequence). Trimming pared 0 bases from V and 0 bases from J, leaving 7 bases between. CDR3 DNA: TGTGCCAGCAGCTTGGACACTAGCTCCTACGAGCAGTACTTC. Protein product: CASSLDTSSYEQYF.